The T cell receptor beta chain described here comes from a study of cytomegalovirus exposure and HLA in healthy donors. Study observations and caveats: An assumption of roughly uniform sequencing depth across donors underlay the presence/absence analyses. TCR beta sequences numbering some 17,000 were associated with HLA alleles at 0.05 false discovery rate in a later analysis.

Primers for the PCR totalled 60 Vbeta and 13 Jbeta. Sequencing used immunoSEQ multiplex PCR; TCRdb keeps in-frame clones, though not all of them. The sample includes around 160,000 clones, around 73% of them seen just once. This CDR3 comprises 13 residues. V dropped 1 base and J dropped 8 bases, with 8 bases sitting between them. The germline V gene has CDR1 SGHTA and CDR2 FQGTGA. The sample holds a few counts of this clone. Its matching antigen is unknown. Sequencing input: PBMCs. This sequence joins TRBV7-3 and TRBJ2-2, with TRBD2 as a possible D gene (5 bases). The receptor comes from a woman aged 18 to 35 in good health and CMV-seronegative. Here the CDR3 reads CASSLRGFGELFF. CDR3 sequence (DNA): TGTGCCAGCAGCTTAAGAGGGTTTGGGGAGCTGTTTTTT.